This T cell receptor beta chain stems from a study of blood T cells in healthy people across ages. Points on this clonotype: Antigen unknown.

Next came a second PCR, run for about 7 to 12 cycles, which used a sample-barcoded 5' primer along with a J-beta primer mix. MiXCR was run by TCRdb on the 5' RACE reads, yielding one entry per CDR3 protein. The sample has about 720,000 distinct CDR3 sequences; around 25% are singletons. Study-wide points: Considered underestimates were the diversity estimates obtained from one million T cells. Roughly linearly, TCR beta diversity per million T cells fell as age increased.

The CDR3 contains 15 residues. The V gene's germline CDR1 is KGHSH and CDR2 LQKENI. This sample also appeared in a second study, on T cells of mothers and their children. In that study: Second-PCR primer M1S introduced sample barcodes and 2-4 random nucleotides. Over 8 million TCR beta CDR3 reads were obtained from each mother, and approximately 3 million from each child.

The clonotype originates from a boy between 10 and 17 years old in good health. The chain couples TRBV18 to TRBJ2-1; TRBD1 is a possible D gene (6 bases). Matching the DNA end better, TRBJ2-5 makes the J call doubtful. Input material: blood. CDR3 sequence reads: CASSPDGQPRETQYF. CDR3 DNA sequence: TGTGCCAGCTCACCGGACGGACAGCCAAGAGAGACCCAGTACTTC.